This T cell receptor (beta chain) derives from a study of cytomegalovirus exposure and HLA in healthy donors. Study conclusions and caveats: Upon later analysis, HLA-associated TCR beta chains proved more clonally expanded than other, equally common chains.

In regard to this clone: Antigen specificity is unknown.

The germline gives CDR1 SGHAT, CDR2 FQDESV (reference sequence). The V end lost 6 bases, the J end lost 2 bases, and 11 bases lay between the germline ends. This CDR3 is built from 14 residues. PCR amplification relied on 60 Vbeta primers (plus 13 Jbeta primers). TCRdb's table, derived via immunoSEQ multiplex PCR, lists solely in-frame clones and lacks some. Of 150,000 to 200,000 clones in the sample, 65% to 85% were seen once. The sequence came from a man aged 35 to 55 in good health and CMV-seropositive. The V call is TRBV11-1, the J call TRBJ1-3; TRBD1 is a possible D gene (5 bases). Sample: PBMCs. In DNA, the CDR3 is TGTGCCAGCAGACCTCAGGGCGCTGGAAACACCATATATTTT. This sequence encodes CASRPQGAGNTIYF.